This T cell receptor beta chain was observed in a study of cytomegalovirus exposure and HLA in healthy donors. Points from the study as a whole: Reportedly, fewer N-insertions than the approximately 650-donor mean appeared in an Asian-associated ancestry cluster in a later analysis. Most sequenced TCRs were rare (though some public TCRs occurred in many donors).

For this clone: The antigen remains undetermined.

PCR involved 60 Vbeta and 13 Jbeta primers. Libraries were prepared by immunoSEQ multiplex PCR; TCRdb keeps only in-frame clonotypes and omits some of them. The sample lists 150,000 to 180,000 clones, over 70% seen once, with under 2.5% in the top ten. CDR3 size: 14 residues. The V gene end was trimmed by 4 bases and the J gene end by 4 bases; junction bases not matched to a gene: 5. CDR1 SGHRS and CDR2 YFSETQ come from the germline V gene. The specimen was PBMCs. V and J are TRBV5-1 and TRBJ2-1; TRBD1 matches 7 bases. The sequence derives from a man aged 30 to 39 in good health and CMV-seronegative. As DNA, the CDR3 is TGCGCCAGCAGCCAGTACAGGGGATACAATGAGCAGTTCTTC. It specifies CASSQYRGYNEQFF.